The rows below give T cell receptor beta chains drawn from one sample of a study of patients and donors after allogeneic stem cell transplantation. MiXCR, applied by TCRdb to the RT-PCR reads, yields one record per CDR3 protein. This table holds tens of thousands of distinct CDR3 sequences, 26% found once. Sequencing was performed on blood, either unsorted or a sorted T cell fraction (not recorded which). The receptors here all came from a human donor who was either an allogeneic HSCT recipient or a stem cell or donor lymphocyte infusion donor (not recorded which). It is not recorded whose cells these are; they may come from a transplant donor. Each CDR3 is given with its conserved first and last residue. The order of the fields is clone size, D gene, V gene, J gene, CDR3 protein, CDR3 DNA. The D gene is left open where the match is weak. For some rows the clone size is stated as once, few or many, or as a class when expanded; others skip it.

size: many; D: TRBD1; V: TRBV20-1; J: TRBJ1-5; CDR3: CSTTGAQGPQHF; DNA: TGCAGCACAACAGGGGCGCAGGGGCCCCAGCATTTT
size: few; D: .; V: TRBV7-3; J: TRBJ1-1; CDR3: CASSQGGWTPNTEAFF; DNA: TGTGCCAGCAGCCAAGGGGGGTGGACTCCGAACACTGAAGCTTTCTTT
size: .; D: .; V: TRBV7-2; J: TRBJ2-5; CDR3: CASSLVAVQETQYF; DNA: TGTGCCAGCAGCTTAGTGGCAGTCCAAGAGACCCAGTACTTC
size: once; D: TRBD1; V: TRBV7-6; J: TRBJ2-3; CDR3: CASSLVGWDRGTDTQYF; DNA: TGTGCCAGCAGCTTAGTAGGCTGGGACAGGGGAACAGATACGCAGTATTTT
size: .; D: TRBD1; V: TRBV29-1; J: TRBJ2-1; CDR3: CSASDRANEQFF; DNA: TGCAGCGCCTCTGACAGGGCCAATGAGCAGTTCTTC
size: .; D: .; V: TRBV11-1; J: TRBJ2-1; CDR3: CASSLDPNEQFF; DNA: TGTGCCAGCAGCTTAGACCCCAATGAGCAGTTCTTC
size: .; D: .; V: TRBV6-5; J: TRBJ2-5; CDR3: CASRHGGQETQYF; DNA: TGTGCCAGCAGGCACGGAGGTCAAGAGACCCAGTACTTC
size: .; D: .; V: TRBV29-1; J: TRBJ1-5; CDR3: CSVAMGANSNQPQHF; DNA: TGCAGCGTTGCCATGGGGGCTAATAGCAATCAGCCCCAGCATTTT
size: few; D: TRBD2; V: TRBV4-3; J: TRBJ2-7; CDR3: CASSQEKSGLAVYEQYF; DNA: TGCGCCAGCAGCCAAGAAAAATCTGGACTAGCGGTCTACGAGCAGTACTTC
size: few; D: .; V: TRBV5-1; J: TRBJ1-2; CDR3: CASSLDGGDYGYTF; DNA: TGCGCCAGCAGCTTGGACGGAGGGGACTATGGCTACACCTTC
size: few; D: .; V: TRBV20-1; J: TRBJ2-3; CDR3: CSARGGTSTDTQYF; DNA: TGCAGTGCTAGAGGGGGAACTAGCACAGATACGCAGTATTTT
size: .; D: .; V: TRBV5-6; J: TRBJ1-5; CDR3: CASSLGLLNQPQHF; DNA: TGTGCCAGCAGCTTAGGCCTTCTCAATCAGCCCCAGCATTTT
size: .; D: .; V: TRBV20-1; J: TRBJ2-7; CDR3: CSARDNLHGQTAYEQYF; DNA: TGCAGTGCTAGAGACAACCTCCATGGACAGACCGCCTACGAGCAGTACTTC
size: few; D: .; V: TRBV10-3; J: TRBJ2-2; CDR3: CAISELTGSPGELFF; DNA: TGTGCCATCAGTGAGCTTACAGGGTCTCCCGGGGAGCTGTTTTTT
size: .; D: .; V: TRBV28; J: TRBJ2-2; CDR3: CASSSPDSNTGELFF; DNA: TGTGCCAGCAGTTCCCCGGACAGCAACACCGGGGAGCTGTTTTTT
size: many; D: .; V: TRBV7-9; J: TRBJ2-1; CDR3: CASSLVDIRYNEQFF; DNA: TGTGCCAGCAGCTTAGTGGACATACGTTACAATGAGCAGTTCTTC
size: few; D: .; V: TRBV6-1; J: TRBJ1-2; CDR3: CASMGLSWTDYLYGYTF; DNA: TGTGCCAGCATGGGCCTATCATGGACAGATTACCTTTATGGCTACACCTTC
size: few; D: .; V: TRBV18; J: TRBJ1-5; CDR3: CASSPPSGQSNQPQHF; DNA: TGTGCCAGCTCACCACCGAGTGGACAGTCAAATCAGCCCCAGCATTTT
size: few; D: .; V: TRBV12-3/TRBV12-4; J: TRBJ2-5; CDR3: CASSLRPREETQYF; DNA: TGTGCCAGCAGTCTCCGACCAAGGGAAGAGACCCAGTACTTC
size: .; D: .; V: TRBV5-1; J: TRBJ1-2; CDR3: CASSTLGGSYGYTF; DNA: TGCGCCAGCAGCACCCTGGGGGGGAGCTATGGCTACACCTTC
size: .; D: .; V: TRBV6-6; J: TRBJ2-1; CDR3: CASSYKRTPYNEQFF; DNA: TGTGCCAGCAGTTACAAGCGGACTCCTTACAATGAGCAGTTCTTC
size: few; D: TRBD1; V: TRBV20-1; J: TRBJ1-1; CDR3: CSARLDRDTEAFF; DNA: TGCAGTGCTAGGCTGGACAGGGACACTGAAGCTTTCTTT
size: few; D: .; V: TRBV6-6; J: TRBJ1-2; CDR3: CASTPERSYGYTF; DNA: TGTGCCAGCACGCCTGAAAGATCCTATGGCTACACCTTC
size: .; D: .; V: TRBV5-1; J: TRBJ2-6; CDR3: CASRASGANVLTF; DNA: TGCGCCAGCAGGGCCTCTGGGGCCAACGTCCTGACTTTC
size: few; D: TRBD1; V: TRBV2; J: TRBJ1-2; CDR3: CAREGAGLLIAF; DNA: TGTGCCAGGGAGGGGGCAGGCCTACTGATTGCCTTC
size: .; D: .; V: TRBV6-1; J: TRBJ1-1; CDR3: CASSVSLPTEAFF; DNA: TGTGCCAGCAGTGTGAGCCTCCCCACTGAAGCTTTCTTT
size: .; D: TRBD2; V: TRBV5-1; J: TRBJ2-5; CDR3: CASSLKLAGVETQYF; DNA: TGCGCCAGCAGCTTGAAACTAGCGGGAGTAGAGACCCAGTACTTC
size: .; D: TRBD2; V: TRBV12-3/TRBV12-4; J: TRBJ2-1; CDR3: CASSFAGGRSEQFF; DNA: TGTGCCAGCAGTTTTGCGGGGGGGCGAAGTGAGCAGTTCTTC
size: .; D: TRBD1; V: TRBV20-1; J: TRBJ2-7; CDR3: CSARLRDRVYEQYF; DNA: TGCAGTGCTAGGCTCCGGGACAGGGTGTACGAGCAGTACTTC
size: once; D: .; V: TRBV5-5; J: TRBJ2-1; CDR3: CASSLAFGINEQFF; DNA: TGTGCCAGCAGCTTGGCGTTTGGGATCAATGAGCAGTTCTTC
size: few; D: .; V: TRBV12-3/TRBV12-4; J: TRBJ2-5; CDR3: CASSFLGPLRETQYF; DNA: TGTGCCAGCAGTTTCCTAGGACCCCTACGGGAGACCCAGTACTTC
size: once; D: .; V: TRBV5-1; J: TRBJ2-2; CDR3: CASSLEVGTGELFF; DNA: TGCGCCAGCAGCTTGGAAGTTGGAACCGGGGAGCTGTTTTTT
size: .; D: .; V: TRBV21-1; J: TRBJ2-3; CDR3: CASSKAETSGGPSTDTQYF; DNA: TGTGCCAGCAGCAAAGCAGAAACTAGCGGGGGGCCGAGCACAGATACGCAGTATTTT
size: .; D: .; V: TRBV20-1; J: TRBJ1-2; CDR3: CSAQLRGSYGYTF; DNA: TGCAGTGCTCAACTAAGGGGGAGCTATGGCTACACCTTC
size: few; D: TRBD2; V: TRBV20-1; J: TRBJ2-3; CDR3: CSAGTSGTDTQYF; DNA: TGCAGTGCAGGCACTAGCGGCACAGATACGCAGTATTTT
size: .; D: TRBD2; V: TRBV5-1; J: TRBJ2-2; CDR3: CASSGLAGGTGELFF; DNA: TGCGCCAGCAGCGGGTTAGCGGGTGGCACCGGGGAGCTGTTTTTT
size: .; D: .; V: TRBV25-1; J: TRBJ1-1; CDR3: CASSEFENTEAFF; DNA: TGTGCCAGCAGTGAATTCGAGAACACTGAAGCTTTCTTT
size: .; D: .; V: TRBV12-3/TRBV12-4; J: TRBJ1-5; CDR3: CASSWEGKNQPQHF; DNA: TGTGCCAGCAGTTGGGAGGGGAAGAATCAGCCCCAGCATTTT